Sequencing of this T cell receptor (beta chain) was carried out in a study of post-analysis software for immune sequencing data. TCR beta libraries were prepared from cDNA with unique molecular identifiers. TCRdb analysed the PCR reads with MiXCR anew, one entry per CDR3 protein. Of roughly 160,000 distinct CDR3 sequences listed, roughly 34% were seen once; the top ten hold 25% to 35%. Termini included, the CDR3 measures 13 amino acids. Germline assignment: CDR1 KGHDR and CDR2 SFDVKD. A word on this clonotype: As yet, its antigen is unknown. The conserved closing phenylalanine or tryptophan is absent in this CDR3, likely reflecting a read error. It is unclear where the CDR3 begins or ends on the DNA, so no DNA is shown, and the CDR3 is as TCRdb lists it.

Overall study results and limits: Samples sharing a preparation batch grouped tightly together when assessed by F measure.

This TCR came from a girl under 18 with multiple sclerosis. The J gene is TRBJ1-2, the V gene TRBV24-1; no DNA check was done on the table's D call, TRBD1. Material: blood, obtained after autologous hematopoietic stem cell transplantation. CDR3 in amino acids: CATSEGRTYGDTL.